The 30 T cell receptor beta chains in this list originate from one sample, sequenced in a study of T cell responses to AZD1222 COVID-19 vaccine. Data came from immunoSEQ multiplex PCR; TCRdb stores just in-frame clones and leaves some out. The data show 100,000 to 140,000 clones, around 93% seen once. The sequences come from peripheral blood, collected 28 days after the second AZD1222 dose. The receptor set was obtained from an adult who received the AZD1222 COVID-19 vaccine.

The chain is built from TRBV29-1 and TRBJ1-4; possibly TRBD1 for D (5 bases). The CDR3 spans 12 residues. Germline CDR1 SQVTM, CDR2 ANQGSEA. V shed 3 bases and J shed 7 bases, with 9 bases lying between them. The DNA for the CDR3 is TGCAGCGTTGACCAGGGATCTGAAAAACTGTTTTTT. As protein: CSVDQGSEKLFF.

This clone is a singleton in its sample. CDR3 DNA sequence: TGTGCCAGCAGCGGGGGGGTAGGCTCCGGAAACACCATATATTTT. Translated: CASSGGVGSGNTIYF. The rearrangement uses TRBV9 and TRBJ1-3, with D possibly matching TRBD1 (5 bases). Germline loops: CDR1 SGDLS, CDR2 YYNGEE. CDR3 length: 15 residues. Deletions cut 3 bases from V and 4 bases from J, with 14 bases between.

The chain links TRBV7-2 to TRBJ1-5; D not certain. The length of the CDR3 is 13 residues. Germline CDR1 reads SGHTA; CDR2 reads FQGNSA. V was cut by 4 bases and J by 7 bases, with 11 bases left in between. The CDR3 sequence: CASSYVKGQPQHF. The CDR3 DNA sequence: TGTGCCAGCAGCTATGTGAAGGGCCAGCCCCAGCATTTT.

The chain has TRBV10-3 and TRBJ2-5; 9 bases fit TRBD2. Germline values: CDR1 ENHRY, CDR2 SYGVKD. The CDR3 is 12 amino acids. The junction had 2 bases not matched to a gene; V was cut back by 11 bases and J by 1 base. The CDR3 region is CAAGLAQETQYF. The CDR3 DNA sequence: TGTGCCGCGGGACTAGCCCAAGAGACCCAGTACTTC.

CDR3 sequence reads: CAWSLAGRNGYTF. The CDR3, as DNA: TGTGCCTGGAGCTTGGCAGGGCGGAATGGCTACACCTTC. The J gene is TRBJ1-2, the V gene TRBV30; possible D gene TRBD1, 5 bases. The germline V gene encodes CDR1 GTSNPN and CDR2 SVGIG (reference sequence). V lost 3 bases and J 6 bases, leaving 14 bases between the germline ends. The CDR3 covers 13 residues.

This rearrangement joins TRBV24-1 to TRBJ2-2, with D hard to call. V shed 6 bases and J shed 1 base, with 8 bases lying between them. CDR1 and CDR2 from the germline V gene are KGHDR and SFDVKD. The CDR3 has 14 residues. DNA of the CDR3: TGTGCCACCAGTTTGTTGGGGAACACCGGGGAGCTGTTTTTT. Translating it yields CATSLLGNTGELFF.

The rearrangement links TRBV19 to TRBJ2-1; D not certain. Germline V lookup: CDR1 LNHDA, CDR2 SQIVND (reference sequence). The CDR3 spans 14 residues. V lost 6 bases to trimming and J lost 5 bases, with 14 bases between them. The CDR3 here is CASSVAAKNNEQFF. CDR3 coding DNA: TGTGCCAGTAGCGTCGCGGCTAAAAACAATGAGCAGTTCTTC.

The chain has TRBV9 and TRBJ2-2; a possible D gene is TRBD1 (5 bases). V shed 1 base and J shed 1 base, with 8 bases lying between them. The germline CDR1 and CDR2 sequences are SGDLS and YYNGEE. CDR3 size: 15 residues. The CDR3 coding sequence is TGTGCCAGCAGCGTAACGACAGTGAACACCGGGGAGCTGTTTTTT. This encodes CASSVTTVNTGELFF.

This clone is a singleton in its sample. V is TRBV5-1 and J is TRBJ2-1; tentatively, D is TRBD1 (6 bases). The CDR3 has 15 amino acids. CDR1 and CDR2 (germline): SGHRS, YFSETQ. Trimming stripped 0 bases from V and 1 base from J, with 8 bases between. CDR3 loop: CASSLDRVSYNEQFF. CDR3 bases: TGCGCCAGCAGCTTGGACAGGGTATCCTACAATGAGCAGTTCTTC.

The genes are TRBV11-2 and TRBJ1-4, with TRBD1 as a possible D gene (5 bases). CDR1 SGHAT and CDR2 FQNNGV come from the germline V gene. The CDR3 length is 14 residues. The V end was cut by 3 bases, the J end by 3 bases, with 8 bases between. CDR3 DNA: TGTGCCAGCAGCTTGGGGGTCTCTAATGAAAAACTGTTTTTT. It encodes CASSLGVSNEKLFF.

The V gene is TRBV24-1, the J gene TRBJ2-7; the match to TRBD2 covers 8 bases. CDR1 and CDR2 (germline): KGHDR, SFDVKD. This CDR3 is 13 amino acids long. V shed 6 bases and J 4 bases; nucleotides not matched to a gene: 4. The CDR3 protein is CATSSGREYEQYF. CDR3 DNA: TGTGCCACCAGTAGCGGGAGAGAGTACGAGCAGTACTTC.

The chain employs TRBV9 and TRBJ1-2; D unresolved. Germline-derived CDR1 and CDR2 are SGDLS and YYNGEE. The CDR3 has 15 amino acids. V lost 3 bases and J lost 5, with 17 bases in between. The DNA for the CDR3 is TGTGCCAGCAGCGGCTTTGTGCAGGACCGATATGGCTACACCTTC. Translated: CASSGFVQDRYGYTF.

V and J are TRBV5-1 and TRBJ1-1, with 8 nucleotides matching TRBD1. The germline gives CDR1 SGHRS, CDR2 YFSETQ. CDR3 length equals 16 residues. The V gene end was trimmed by 2 bases and the J gene end by 4 bases; junction bases not matched to a gene: 10. Here the CDR3 reads CASSLGTQGVFTEAFF. CDR3 DNA sequence: TGCGCCAGCAGCTTAGGCACACAGGGGGTTTTCACTGAAGCTTTCTTT.

This rearrangement joins TRBV5-1 to TRBJ2-2; TRBD2 matches 7 bases. CDR3 length: 17 amino acids. The V gene end was trimmed by 4 bases and the J gene end by 0 bases; junction bases not matched to a gene: 9. The V gene's germline CDR1 is SGHRS and CDR2 YFSETQ. CDR3 amino acids: CASSADSSGANTGELFF. The CDR3 DNA reads TGCGCCAGCAGCGCGGATTCTAGCGGTGCGAACACCGGGGAGCTGTTTTTT.

This clone was seen a handful of times. CDR3 nucleotides: TGTGCCAGCAGCTCTCGTACACGAAATTCACCCCTCCACTTT. It translates to CASSSRTRNSPLHF. This chain links TRBV14 with TRBJ1-6, with D hard to call. Trimming took off 5 bases at V and 7 bases at J, with 12 bases between the two ends. The CDR3 is 14 residues long. Germline loops: CDR1 SGHDN, CDR2 FVKESK.

The CDR3 reads CASSLPAVSYEQYF. DNA for the CDR3: TGTGCCAGCAGCTTACCGGCGGTTAGCTACGAGCAGTACTTC. The rearrangement uses TRBV7-8 and TRBJ2-7; D unresolved. CDR1 is SGHVS, CDR2 FQNEAQ, per germline. V lost 2 bases to trimming and J lost 3 bases, with 11 bases between them. This CDR3 has 14 residues.

This clone was found a few times. V gene TRBV10-2 combines with J gene TRBJ2-3, with D possibly being TRBD2 (7 bases). The germline V gene has CDR1 WSHSY and CDR2 SAAADI. The CDR3 consists of 13 residues. The ends were cut back, 9 bases at V and 5 bases at J, with 15 bases in the middle. The chain's CDR3 is CASAGASIDTQYF. The CDR3 DNA is TGCGCCAGTGCGGGGGCATCCATAGATACGCAGTATTTT.

J is TRBJ2-7 and V is TRBV4-3, with 9 positions matching TRBD2. Germline CDR1 reads LGHNA; CDR2 reads YSLEER. CDR3 length: 16 residues. The V segment lost 1 base and the J segment 4 bases; nucleotides outside the gene matches: 8. CDR3 region: CASSQGTAGGPYEQYF. In DNA form, the CDR3 reads TGCGCCAGCAGCCAAGGTACGGCGGGAGGGCCGTACGAGCAGTACTTC.

V gene TRBV5-6 combines with J gene TRBJ1-3, with a possible D match to TRBD1 (5 bases). From germline, CDR1 is SGHDT and CDR2 YYEEEE. The CDR3 totals 16 residues. The germline V and J ends were trimmed by 4 bases and 2 bases, with 16 bases remaining between them. The CDR3 sequence is CASSVIAGTAGNTIYF. As DNA, the CDR3 is TGTGCCAGCAGCGTGATTGCCGGGACGGCTGGAAACACCATATATTTT.

This chain links TRBV7-8 with TRBJ2-6; unclear D gene. Germline CDR1 is SGHVS and CDR2 is FQNEAQ. V was trimmed by 0 bases and J by 0 bases, leaving 3 bases between them. The CDR3 spans 15 residues. The CDR3 region is CASSLADSGANVLTF. CDR3 sequence (DNA): TGTGCCAGCAGCTTAGCCGACTCTGGGGCCAACGTCCTGACTTTC.

This sequence joins TRBV2 and TRBJ2-6, with D unclear. V shed 5 bases and J shed 4 bases, with 21 bases lying between them. This CDR3 is 18 amino acids long. The germline CDR1 and CDR2 sequences are SNHLY and FYNNEI. Here the CDR3 reads CASSCGGYRYKGANVLTF. CDR3 DNA: TGTGCCAGCAGTTGCGGTGGTTACCGATACAAAGGGGCCAACGTCCTGACTTTC.

The chain recombines TRBV19 with TRBJ1-5, with D uncertain. The CDR3 is made up of 13 amino acids. With 0 bases removed from V and 6 bases from J, the gap between germline ends came to 6 bases. CDR1 and CDR2 (germline): LNHDA, SQIVND (reference sequence). In DNA, the CDR3 is TGTGCCAGTAGTATAGATAAGAGTCAGCCCCAGCATTTT. It encodes CASSIDKSQPQHF.

The CDR3 region has the DNA TGTGCCAGCAGTGTCATTGGCGTAGTGTTCTTC. Protein product: CASSVIGVVFF. The genes are TRBV12-3 or TRBV12-4 and TRBJ2-1; D gene uncertain. Trimming stripped 5 bases from V and 15 bases from J, with 14 bases between. The CDR3 spans 11 residues.

This sequence joins TRBV19 and TRBJ1-1, with D possibly TRBD1 on 6 matching bases. This CDR3 spans 14 amino acids. In germline, CDR1 is LNHDA, CDR2 SQIVND (reference sequence). Trimming cost V 3 bases and J 5 bases, with 13 bases left between them. The CDR3 bases are TGTGCCAGTAGTATCGGGGCCCAGGGGACTGAAGCTTTCTTT. This gives the protein CASSIGAQGTEAFF.

The CDR3 DNA reads as TGTGCCAGCAGCCTCCGGGGCAGGGATGGAAACACCATATATTTT. Residues: CASSLRGRDGNTIYF. The chain combines TRBV28 with TRBJ1-3; perhaps TRBD1 as D (5 bases). Trimming removed 6 bases from V and 3 bases from J, with 15 bases in between. The CDR3 runs to 15 residues. CDR1 is MDHEN, CDR2 SYDVKM, per germline.

The rearrangement uses TRBV29-1 and TRBJ1-4; D gene ambiguous. Germline-derived CDR1 and CDR2 are SQVTM and ANQGSEA. V gave up 6 bases and J gave up 3 bases, with 8 bases separating them. The CDR3 spans 12 residues. CDR3: CSVIGSNEKLFF. CDR3 coding DNA: TGCAGCGTCATTGGGTCTAATGAAAAACTGTTTTTT. Full variable domain (outside the CDR3, taken from reference TRBV29-1 and TRBJ1-4): SAVISQKPSRDICQRGTSLTIQCQVDSQVTMMFWYRQQPGQSLTLIATANQGSEATYESGFVIDKFPISRPNLTFSTLTVSNMSPEDSSIYLCSVIGSNEKLFFGSGTQLSVL.

The V and J genes are TRBV29-1 and TRBJ1-2, with a weak D call TRBD1 (5 bases). CDR1 is SQVTM and CDR2 is ANQGSEA in the germline V gene. V was clipped by 2 bases and J by 1 base, with 11 bases between them. There are 14 residues in the CDR3. The CDR3 DNA reads as TGCAGCGTTGAAAGGGACCCAAGTAACTATGGCTACACCTTC. This translates into CSVERDPSNYGYTF. Variable domain in full (rest from reference TRBV29-1 and TRBJ1-2): SAVISQKPSRDICQRGTSLTIQCQVDSQVTMMFWYRQQPGQSLTLIATANQGSEATYESGFVIDKFPISRPNLTFSTLTVSNMSPEDSSIYLCSVERDPSNYGYTFGSGTRLTVV.

This rearrangement joins TRBV19 to TRBJ2-7; D may be TRBD2 (5 bases). Looked up from germline, CDR1 is LNHDA and CDR2 is SQIVND (reference sequence). CDR3 length: 16 amino acids. V was trimmed by 3 bases and J by 0 bases, leaving 15 bases between them. Here the CDR3 reads CASSIGVREFSYEQYF. For the CDR3, the DNA is TGTGCCAGTAGTATTGGGGTGAGGGAATTCTCCTACGAGCAGTACTTC.

The rearrangement links TRBV9 to TRBJ2-2, with 9 nucleotides matching TRBD1. The CDR3 contains 16 residues. V dropped 3 bases and J dropped 3; count of bases not matched to a gene: 6. The germline CDR1 and CDR2 sequences are SGDLS and YYNGEE. CDR3 DNA: TGTGCCAGCAGCGCCGAGGGACAGGGAGACACCGGGGAGCTGTTTTTT. It yields the protein CASSAEGQGDTGELFF.

The CDR3 loop is CASSPGGQRFSYNEQFF. CDR3 coding DNA: TGTGCCAGCAGCCCGGGTGGACAGAGGTTCTCCTACAATGAGCAGTTCTTC. The chain couples TRBV7-9 to TRBJ2-1; a weak D match, TRBD1 (6 bases). Germline V gene sequence: CDR1 SEHNR, CDR2 FQNEAQ (reference sequence). The CDR3 spans 17 residues. V shed 5 bases and J shed 0 bases, with 17 bases lying between them.